Listed below are T cell receptor beta chains from one sample, sequenced in a study of neurological immune-mediated disorders. TCRdb re-derived calls from the 5' RACE reads in MiXCR, one entry per CDR3 protein. The sample contains 45,000 to 55,000 distinct CDR3 sequences, 3% to 3.5% of which appear only once. The material sequenced was PBMCs. All receptors derive from a man aged 35 to 55 with multiple sclerosis. CDR3s include the opening cysteine and the closing phenylalanine or tryptophan. The D gene is left open where the match is weak. Where a row states a size, it is once, few, many or the class of an expanded clone; other rows omit it.

d_call	clone_size	v_call	j_call	cdr3_nt	cdr3_aa
TRBD2	many	TRBV7-2	TRBJ2-3	TGTGCCAGCAGCGGACAGAGGCAGCGGGGGAAGTATTTT	CASSGQRQRGKYF
.	.	TRBV3-1	TRBJ1-1	TGTGCCAGCAACCCGGGGCACATAATGAACACTGAAGCTTTCTTT	CASNPGHIMNTEAFF
TRBD1	many	TRBV6-2/TRBV6-3	TRBJ1-5	TGTGCCAGCAGACCACAGGGGAGAAGCAATCAGCCCCAGCATTTT	CASRPQGRSNQPQHF
.	many	TRBV18	TRBJ1-6	TGTGCCAGCTCACAGTTGGGGGCAGAGTCACCCCTCCACTTT	CASSQLGAESPLHF
.	many	TRBV20-1	TRBJ2-7	TGCAGTGCTCCACTACCTGGACGGGGATTATACGAGCAGTACTTC	CSAPLPGRGLYEQYF
.	.	TRBV6-1	TRBJ1-2	TGTGCCAGCAGGATTCAGGGGAACGATGGCTACACCTTC	CASRIQGNDGYTF
TRBD1	.	TRBV20-1	TRBJ1-6	TGCAGTGCTAGAGATTTGGCGGGACAGGGAGATTCACCCCTCAACTTT	CSARDLAGQGDSPLNF
.	medium-sized	TRBV4-2	TRBJ2-5	TGTGCCAGCAGCCAAGGGACAGCTCCCCTCAGAGGGACCCAGTACTTC	CASSQGTAPLRGTQYF
TRBD1	many	TRBV6-5	TRBJ2-7	TGTGCCAGCAGCAAAGGACAGGGGACGAAAGAGCAGTACTTC	CASSKGQGTKEQYF
TRBD2	many	TRBV6-2/TRBV6-3	TRBJ2-7	TGTGCCAGCAGTGACCCTAGCGGGGGGGCCTACGAGCAGTACTTC	CASSDPSGGAYEQYF
.	many	TRBV12-3/TRBV12-4	TRBJ1-1	TGTGCCAGCAGTTCGCGACAGGTGGCTTTCTTT	CASSSRQVAFF
TRBD1	many	TRBV7-2	TRBJ1-3	TGTGCCAGCAGAGTAAAATACAGGGGCTCTGGAAACACCATATATTTT	CASRVKYRGSGNTIYF
.	many	TRBV5-5	TRBJ2-7	TGTGCCAGCAGCTGGCCCCAGACCTACGAGCAGTACTTC	CASSWPQTYEQYF
TRBD2	many	TRBV10-3	TRBJ2-5	TGTGCCATCAGTCCGACGGGGGGCCAAGAGACCCAGTACTTC	CAISPTGGQETQYF
TRBD1	.	TRBV10-3	TRBJ2-7	TGTGCCATCAGTGACTCGGGACAGGGGGGCCACGAGCAGTACTTC	CAISDSGQGGHEQYF
TRBD2	many	TRBV5-1	TRBJ2-5	TGCGCCAGCAGCGGGGGACTAGCGGCAACGTACCAAGAGACCCAGTACTTC	CASSGGLAATYQETQYF
TRBD1	many	TRBV7-2	TRBJ2-1	TGTGCCAGCCGCGGCAGGGGGAATGAGCAGTTCTTC	CASRGRGNEQFF
.	many	TRBV5-5	TRBJ2-4	TGTGCCAGCAGCCCGAACTGGGGGGAAGACATTCAGTACTTC	CASSPNWGEDIQYF
.	many	TRBV5-6	TRBJ2-7	TGTGCCAGCAGCTTGAGATCTGGGGATGGGGGCGAGCAGTACTTC	CASSLRSGDGGEQYF
TRBD1	many	TRBV7-9	TRBJ1-1	TGTGCCAGCAGCTGGAAACAGGGGGTGGAAGCTTTCTTT	CASSWKQGVEAFF
TRBD2	many	TRBV10-3	TRBJ2-3	TGTGCCATCGGGACTAGCGGGGAAGATACGCAGTATTTT	CAIGTSGEDTQYF
.	many	TRBV12-3/TRBV12-4	TRBJ2-7	TGTGCCAGCAGTTTCGGTGACTTCTACGAGCAGTACTTC	CASSFGDFYEQYF
.	.	TRBV12-3/TRBV12-4	TRBJ2-3	TGTGCCAGCAGTCCCGGGACACATAGCACAGATACGCAGTATTTT	CASSPGTHSTDTQYF
TRBD1	.	TRBV28	TRBJ1-6	TGTGCCAGCAGTTCCGGACAGGGAACCTTCAATAATTCACCCCTCAACTTT	CASSSGQGTFNNSPLNF
.	many	TRBV9	TRBJ1-1	TGTGCCAGCAGCGTAGGGAGTCTCTCGGACACTGAAGCTTTCTTT	CASSVGSLSDTEAFF
.	many	TRBV19	TRBJ1-1	TGTGCCAGTAGTATAGGGCAGCTTAACACTGAAGCTTTCTTT	CASSIGQLNTEAFF
.	few	TRBV6-1	TRBJ1-5	TGTGCCAGCAGTGAAGGGGGGGTAAATAGCAATCAGCCCCAGCATTTT	CASSEGGVNSNQPQHF
.	few	TRBV3-1	TRBJ1-1	TGTGCCAGCAGCCAATGGGAAAGAAACACTGAAGCTTTCTTT	CASSQWERNTEAFF
TRBD2	.	TRBV30	TRBJ2-1	TGTGCCTGGAACCCCGGAACTAGCGGGGGGGCGGCTGAGCAGTTCTTC	CAWNPGTSGGAAEQFF
TRBD2	many	TRBV6-5	TRBJ2-1	TGTGCCAGCAGTGTAACAGCGGGGGGGCGGTACAATGAGCAGTTCTTC	CASSVTAGGRYNEQFF
TRBD1	many	TRBV7-2	TRBJ2-2	TGTGCCAGCAGCTTAGACGGGACAGGGGGGAACACCGGGGAGCTGTTTTTT	CASSLDGTGGNTGELFF
TRBD1	many	TRBV18	TRBJ2-5	TGTGCCAGCTCACTTCGGACAGGGGGCCCGGAGGAGACCCAGTACTTC	CASSLRTGGPEETQYF
.	many	TRBV7-9	TRBJ2-2	TGTGCCAGCAGCCAAGGGGGGGCGAACACCGGGGAGCTGTTTTTT	CASSQGGANTGELFF
.	many	TRBV27	TRBJ1-3	TGTGCCAGCAGTAAGCTGCCGAGCTCTGGAAACACCATATATTTT	CASSKLPSSGNTIYF
TRBD2	many	TRBV7-9	TRBJ2-2	TGTGCCAGCAGCTTAGAGCGGGGGAGCACCGGGGAGCTGTTTTTT	CASSLERGSTGELFF
.	few	TRBV19	TRBJ2-2	TGTGCCAGTAGGGCACAGGGAACGAACACCGGGGAGCTGTTTTTT	CASRAQGTNTGELFF
TRBD2	many	TRBV20-1	TRBJ2-3	TGCAGTGCTACTCCTAGCGGGGGGTTGGTAGATACGCAGTATTTT	CSATPSGGLVDTQYF
.	many	TRBV7-2	TRBJ1-1	TGTGCCAGCAGCGACTGGGGACGCAGTTCGGCTGAAGCTTTCTTT	CASSDWGRSSAEAFF
.	many	TRBV5-1	TRBJ2-3	TGCGCCAGCAGCGGGGGCTTGGTAATGGATACGCAGTATTTT	CASSGGLVMDTQYF
.	many	TRBV27	TRBJ2-3	TGTGCCAGCACCGCTACAGGGGGGGGAGATACGCAGTATTTT	CASTATGGGDTQYF
.	many	TRBV7-9	TRBJ1-1	TGTGCCAGCAGCCTCGGATCCTCCGAGGCTTTCTTT	CASSLGSSEAFF